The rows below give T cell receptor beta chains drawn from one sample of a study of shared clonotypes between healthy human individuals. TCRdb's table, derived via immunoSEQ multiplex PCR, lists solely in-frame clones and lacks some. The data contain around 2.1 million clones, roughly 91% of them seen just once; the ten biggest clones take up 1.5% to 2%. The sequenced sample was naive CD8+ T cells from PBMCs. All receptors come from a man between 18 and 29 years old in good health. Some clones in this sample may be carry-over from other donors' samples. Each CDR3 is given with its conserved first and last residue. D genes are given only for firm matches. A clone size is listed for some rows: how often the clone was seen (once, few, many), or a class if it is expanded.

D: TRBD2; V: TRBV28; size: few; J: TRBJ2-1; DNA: TGTGCCAGCAGTACACTAGCGGGAGCGGTGTACAATGAGCAGTTCTTC; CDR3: CASSTLAGAVYNEQFF
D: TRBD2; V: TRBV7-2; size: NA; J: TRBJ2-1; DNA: TGTGCCAGCAGCTTGCGGGAGGGTTACAATGAGCAGTTCTTC; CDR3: CASSLREGYNEQFF
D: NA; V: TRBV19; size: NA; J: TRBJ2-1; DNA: TGTGCCACCTCTATTTGGGGTGAGCAGTTCTTC; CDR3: CATSIWGEQFF
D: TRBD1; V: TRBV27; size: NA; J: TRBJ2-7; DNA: TGTGCCAGCAGTTTAAAGGGGGGACAGGGCCCCTCCCAGTACTTC; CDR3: CASSLKGGQGPSQYF
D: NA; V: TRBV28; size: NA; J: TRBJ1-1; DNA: TGTGCCAGCAGTTTTTTCCCGGAGGACACTGAAGCTTTCTTT; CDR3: CASSFFPEDTEAFF
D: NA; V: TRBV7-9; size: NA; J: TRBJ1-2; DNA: TGTGCCAGCAGCTTAGGGGTCCAGGGATCTAACTATGGCTACACCTTC; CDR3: CASSLGVQGSNYGYTF
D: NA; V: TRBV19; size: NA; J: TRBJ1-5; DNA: TGTGCCAGTAGTATAGAGTTAACGGCGGATCAGCCCCAGCATTTT; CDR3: CASSIELTADQPQHF
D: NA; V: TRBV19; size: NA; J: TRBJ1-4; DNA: TGTGCCAGTAGTGTCTCGACGGGACTGTTTTTT; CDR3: CASSVSTGLFF
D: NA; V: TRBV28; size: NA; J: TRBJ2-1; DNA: TGTGCCAGCAGTTTTTTATCGGGGGAACCTTGGGTTGAGCAGTTCTTC; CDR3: CASSFLSGEPWVEQFF
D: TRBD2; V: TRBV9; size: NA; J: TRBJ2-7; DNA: TGTGCCAGCAGCCCGGGCCCGGGACTAACCTACGAGCAGTACTTC; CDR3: CASSPGPGLTYEQYF
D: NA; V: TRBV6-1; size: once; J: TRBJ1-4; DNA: TGTGCCAGCACTAGCCTCCTGGGGGAAAAACTGTTTTTT; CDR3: CASTSLLGEKLFF
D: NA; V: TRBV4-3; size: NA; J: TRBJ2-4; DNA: TGCGCCAGCAGTCCAGGGGTCAAAAACATTCAGTACTTC; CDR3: CASSPGVKNIQYF
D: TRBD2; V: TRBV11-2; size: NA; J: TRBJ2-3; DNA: TGTGCCAGCAGCTTAGCTCTAGCGGGAGGGCCCACAGATACGCAGTATTTT; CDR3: CASSLALAGGPTDTQYF
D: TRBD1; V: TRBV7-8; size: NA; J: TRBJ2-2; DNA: TGTGCCAGCAGCCGCCGACAGGGTCCCGCCACCGGGGAGCTGTTTTTT; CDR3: CASSRRQGPATGELFF
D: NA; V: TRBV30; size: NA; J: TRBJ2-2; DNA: TGTGCCTGGAGTGGCTGGGGGAGCACCGGGGAGCTGTTTTTT; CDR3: CAWSGWGSTGELFF
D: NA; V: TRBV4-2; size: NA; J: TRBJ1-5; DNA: TGTGCCAGCAGCCAAGAAGGGTGGTTTGCAGGCTATGATCAGCCCCAGCATTTT; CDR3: CASSQEGWFAGYDQPQHF
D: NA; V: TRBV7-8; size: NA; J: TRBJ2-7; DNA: TGTGCCAGCAGCCAAACAGGATCCTCCTACGAGCAGTACTTC; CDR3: CASSQTGSSYEQYF
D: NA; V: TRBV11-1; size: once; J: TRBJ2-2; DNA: TGTGCCAGCAGCCAATCCATCAACGTGGGGAGGCTCACCGGGGAGCTGTTTTTT; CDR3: CASSQSINVGRLTGELFF
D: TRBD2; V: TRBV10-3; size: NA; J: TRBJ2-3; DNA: TGTGCCACTTGGTGGTCTAGCGGGGGGGGATCCACAGATACGCAGTATTTT; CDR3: CATWWSSGGGSTDTQYF
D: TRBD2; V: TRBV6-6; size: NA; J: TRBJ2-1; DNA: TGTGCCAGCAGTAAACTAGCGGAGGGCCCCTACAATGAGCAGTTCTTC; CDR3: CASSKLAEGPYNEQFF
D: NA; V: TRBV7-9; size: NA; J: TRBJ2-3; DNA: TGTGCCAGCAGCTTTGTCGGGACTGGCACAGATACGCAGTATTTT; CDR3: CASSFVGTGTDTQYF
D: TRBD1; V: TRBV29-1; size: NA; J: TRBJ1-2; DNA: TGCAGCGTCGGGACAGCCAACTATGGCTACACCTTC; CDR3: CSVGTANYGYTF
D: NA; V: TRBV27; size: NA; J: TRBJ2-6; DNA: TGTGCCAGCAGTTCTTATAGGCAAGGAGGGGGCTCTGGGGCCAACGTCCTGACTTTC; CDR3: CASSSYRQGGGSGANVLTF